A selection of T cell receptor beta chains follows, all from one sample in a study of shared clonotypes between healthy human individuals. Assay: immunoSEQ multiplex PCR; the TCRdb copy retains only in-frame clones and omits some. The data contain under 750,000 clones, just under 75% of them seen just once; the ten biggest clones take up more than 1.5%. The sample consisted of memory CD4+ T cells sorted from blood. These receptor sequences come from a woman under 40 in good health. CDR3s include the opening cysteine and the closing phenylalanine or tryptophan. The D gene is left open where the match is weak. Size tells how often a clone was seen (once, few, many) or the class of an expanded clone, and some rows leave it out.

DNA: TGCAGCGCGCGAAAGGCGGGAGTGTGGGAGCAGTTCTTC
CDR3: CSARKAGVWEQFF
D: TRBD2
J: TRBJ2-1
size: -
V: TRBV29-1
length: 13

DNA: TGTGCCAGCAGCCTCGCCCGGCAAAGGGAATACGAGCAGTACTTC
CDR3: CASSLARQREYEQYF
D: -
J: TRBJ2-7
size: once
V: TRBV7-9
length: 15

DNA: TGTGCCAGCAGCGTGCAGGGTTCCCAGCCAGATACGCAGTATTTT
CDR3: CASSVQGSQPDTQYF
D: -
J: TRBJ2-3
size: many
V: TRBV9
length: 15

DNA: TGCAGCGCCCGGGGACAGGGGGTCACTGAAGCTTTCTTT
CDR3: CSARGQGVTEAFF
D: TRBD1
J: TRBJ1-1
size: -
V: TRBV29-1
length: 13

DNA: TGTGCCAGCAGCCAAGACCATGGGCGGACCAAAAACATTCAGTACTTC
CDR3: CASSQDHGRTKNIQYF
D: -
J: TRBJ2-4
size: once
V: TRBV14
length: 16

DNA: TGTGCCACCAGCCAGCGCCAAGAGACCCAGTACTTC
CDR3: CATSQRQETQYF
D: -
J: TRBJ2-5
size: -
V: TRBV15
length: 12

DNA: TGTGCCAGCAGCTTAGCGATGATCACCTCTGGAAACACCATATATTTT
CDR3: CASSLAMITSGNTIYF
D: -
J: TRBJ1-3
size: -
V: TRBV7-2
length: 16

DNA: TGTGCCAGCAGTGAAGGCCCTAGCGCTTACTACGAGCAGTACTTC
CDR3: CASSEGPSAYYEQYF
D: -
J: TRBJ2-7
size: -
V: TRBV6-1
length: 15

DNA: TGCGCCAGCAGCTTGGCCCAAGCGGAGGTGTACAATGAGCAGTTCTTC
CDR3: CASSLAQAEVYNEQFF
D: -
J: TRBJ2-1
size: -
V: TRBV5-1
length: 16

DNA: TGTGCCAGCAGCCAAGATAACGCGGGGTATGCCAAAAACATTCAGTACTTC
CDR3: CASSQDNAGYAKNIQYF
D: -
J: TRBJ2-4
size: -
V: TRBV4-2
length: 17

DNA: TGTGCCAGCTTCGGGAGCCGGGGAGGAAACACCATATATTTT
CDR3: CASFGSRGGNTIYF
D: -
J: TRBJ1-3
size: few
V: TRBV19
length: 14

DNA: TGTGCCAGCAGCTTGGTTCTAGCGGGGGAGCAGTACTTC
CDR3: CASSLVLAGEQYF
D: TRBD2
J: TRBJ2-7
size: -
V: TRBV5-4
length: 13

DNA: TGTGCTAGTGGTTTGGGCCACCGGGGCGGGGAGCAGTTCTTC
CDR3: CASGLGHRGGEQFF
D: -
J: TRBJ2-1
size: -
V: TRBV12-5
length: 14

DNA: TGTGCCAGCAGTTCCGCAGCTAGCGGGTGGTCCAAAAACATTCAGTACTTC
CDR3: CASSSAASGWSKNIQYF
D: TRBD2
J: TRBJ2-4
size: -
V: TRBV28
length: 17